This passage covers 29 T cell receptor beta chains from one sample sequenced in a study of cytomegalovirus exposure and HLA in healthy donors. TCRdb's table, derived via immunoSEQ multiplex PCR, lists solely in-frame clones and lacks some. The sample gives 150,000 to 200,000 clones, 80% to 90% of which show up once; over 0.95% is in the top ten. The material sequenced was PBMCs. The source is a woman aged 30 to 39 in good health and CMV-seronegative.

The chain uses TRBV5-1 and TRBJ1-2; 7 bases map to TRBD1. The V segment lost 4 bases and the J segment 0 bases; nucleotides outside the gene matches: 6. The CDR3 is made up of 15 amino acids. Germline loops: CDR1 SGHRS, CDR2 YFSETQ. CDR3 coding DNA: TGCGCCAGCAGCCCGGGGGACAGAGCTAACTATGGCTACACCTTC. This encodes CASSPGDRANYGYTF.

The chain combines TRBV5-1 with TRBJ2-2; TRBD1 agrees at 8 bases. Germline CDR1 reads SGHRS; CDR2 reads YFSETQ. The CDR3 is 15 residues long. Trimming cost V 4 bases and J 5 bases; bases outside gene matches: 7. The CDR3 sequence: CASSLRWTGTGELFF. The DNA for the CDR3 is TGCGCCAGCAGCCTACGATGGACAGGGACCGGGGAGCTGTTTTTT.

This rearrangement joins TRBV28 to TRBJ2-7, with TRBD1 matching over 10 bases. The ends lost 6 bases at V and 3 bases at J; junction bases unmatched: 11. The CDR3 is 16 amino acids. Germline V gives CDR1 MDHEN, CDR2 SYDVKM. CDR3 nucleotides: TGTGCCAGCAGCCCGCCCGGACAGGGGGTACTCTACGAGCAGTACTTC. As protein: CASSPPGQGVLYEQYF.

The V and J genes are TRBV6-5 and TRBJ1-2; the D is unclear. V was clipped by 0 bases and J by 8 bases, with 16 bases between them. The length of the CDR3 is 15 residues. CDR1 is MNHEY and CDR2 is SVGAGI in the germline V gene. CDR3 nucleotides: TGTGCCAGCAGTTACTCAGATTGGGCGGGTGGAGGCTACACCTTC. Protein: CASSYSDWAGGGYTF.

This chain joins TRBV19 and TRBJ2-7; a weak D match, TRBD2 (6 bases). Deletions cut 5 bases from V and 3 bases from J, with 17 bases between. The CDR3 is 15 amino acids. Germline lookup yields CDR1 LNHDA and CDR2 SQIVND (reference sequence). The CDR3 region has the DNA TGTGCCAGTAGTCCTGGCGGCGGGATCGTCTACGAGCAGTACTTC. Translated, it gives CASSPGGGIVYEQYF.

The V gene is TRBV11-1, the J gene TRBJ1-1; D is undetermined. V lost 0 bases and J lost 4, with 6 bases in between. Per the germline V gene, CDR1 is SGHAT and CDR2 is FQDESV (reference sequence). This CDR3 has 13 residues. The CDR3 loop reads CASSLAQATEAFF. The CDR3 nucleotides read TGTGCCAGCAGCTTAGCGCAGGCCACTGAAGCTTTCTTT.

The chain uses TRBV11-2 and TRBJ2-7; D is undetermined. V gave up 7 bases and J gave up 5 bases, with 12 bases separating them. The germline CDR1 and CDR2 sequences are SGHAT and FQNNGV. This CDR3 is 12 amino acids long. The DNA of the CDR3 is TGTGCCAGCACCGCTGGAGCCCACGAGCAGTACTTC. Translation gives CASTAGAHEQYF.

This clone was found a few times. This sequence joins TRBV27 and TRBJ1-6; 9 nucleotides agree with TRBD1. Germline V gene data show CDR1 as MNHEY and CDR2 as SMNVEV (reference sequence). V shed 8 bases, J shed 12 bases, and the junction held 8 bases outside the gene matches. This CDR3 has 13 residues. CDR3 residues: CASGRRQGGPLHF. CDR3 in DNA: TGTGCCAGCGGTCGCCGACAGGGGGGACCCCTCCACTTT.

The chain carries TRBV15 and TRBJ2-7; 11 nucleotides match TRBD1. V trimming: 5 bases; J trimming: 5 bases; junction bases outside the gene matches: 11. This CDR3 is built from 16 residues. CDR1 LNHNV and CDR2 YYDKDF come from the germline V gene (reference sequence). The CDR3 loop reads CATSAYWTGGFDEQYF. As DNA, the CDR3 is TGTGCCACCAGCGCATACTGGACAGGGGGCTTCGACGAGCAGTACTTC.

This chain uses TRBV6-5 with TRBJ2-2; a possible D gene is TRBD2 (6 bases). There are 14 residues in the CDR3. In germline, CDR1 is MNHEY, CDR2 SVGAGI. V dropped 11 bases and J dropped 4 bases, with 17 bases sitting between them. The CDR3 spells CAPPGHSGTGELFF. As DNA, the CDR3 is TGTGCCCCCCCGGGCCATAGCGGCACCGGGGAGCTGTTTTTT.

The chain employs TRBV7-3 and TRBJ1-1; TRBD1 is a possible D gene (6 bases). CDR1 and CDR2 (germline): SGHTA, FQGTGA. CDR3 size: 16 residues. V was trimmed by 2 bases and J by 4 bases, leaving 17 bases between them. The CDR3 here is CASSLPVRGEGTEAFF. DNA for the CDR3: TGTGCCAGCAGCTTACCAGTCAGGGGAGAGGGCACTGAAGCTTTCTTT.

The chain is built from TRBV19 and TRBJ1-4, with 7 bases aligning to TRBD1. This CDR3 region has 12 residues. Germline loops: CDR1 LNHDA, CDR2 SQIVND (reference sequence). The J segment lost 8 bases and the V segment lost 6 bases, leaving 3 bases of the junction unmatched. The CDR3 bases are TGTGCCAGTAGGCGCAGGGGGGAAAAACTGTTTTTT. It translates to CASRRRGEKLFF.

The V and J genes are TRBV6-1 and TRBJ2-5; D might be TRBD1 (7 bases). The CDR3 has 17 residues. The germline V gene has CDR1 MNHNS and CDR2 SASEGT. Trimming took off 3 bases at V and 5 bases at J, with 22 bases between the two ends. CDR3 DNA sequence: TGTGCCAGCAGTGATTCGGGGGCAGGGGGTTTTCGGGAGACCCAGTACTTC. Protein sequence: CASSDSGAGGFRETQYF.

The V call is TRBV4-1, the J call TRBJ1-5, with 9 bases aligning to TRBD1. The CDR3 covers 19 residues. The V and J ends lost 0 bases and 1 base, in that order; junction bases with no gene match: 10. Germline values: CDR1 MGHRA, CDR2 YSYEKL. CDR3 residues: CASSQDRGGQGLSNQPQHF. In DNA form, the CDR3 reads TGCGCCAGCAGCCAAGATCGGGGGGGACAGGGTTTGAGCAATCAGCCCCAGCATTTT.

This clone came up once. The V gene is TRBV6-6, the J gene TRBJ2-7; the match to TRBD2 covers 10 bases. V shed 6 bases, J shed 4 bases, and the junction held 3 bases outside the gene matches. In germline, CDR1 is MNHNY, CDR2 SVGAGI (reference sequence). The CDR3 sequence is 13 residues long. CDR3 protein: CASRKREGYEQYF. Here the CDR3 DNA reads TGTGCCAGCAGAAAGCGGGAGGGGTACGAGCAGTACTTC.

This clone was detected only once. The chain is built from TRBV7-9 and TRBJ2-4; TRBD1 might be the D (6 bases). This CDR3 region has 15 residues. Germline CDR1 is SEHNR and CDR2 is FQNEAQ (reference sequence). The V end was cut by 5 bases, the J end by 3 bases, with 14 bases between. CDR3 in DNA: TGTGCCAGCAGCACGCCCCAGGGGAGCAAAAACATTCAGTACTTC. It encodes CASSTPQGSKNIQYF.

V gene TRBV5-6 combines with J gene TRBJ2-5; the D is unclear. Trimming shortened V by 6 bases and J by 4 bases, and 13 bases separated the two germline ends. This CDR3 has 13 residues. CDR1 SGHDT and CDR2 YYEEEE come from the germline V gene. The CDR3 coding sequence is TGTGCCAGCACCGCGGTTCCCGGAGAGACCCAGTACTTC. Its translation: CASTAVPGETQYF.

Comments on this clone: The same CDR3 arises from other DNA sequences in this sample as well. The chain recombines TRBV29-1 with TRBJ2-7, with 7 bases aligning to TRBD2. Germline V gene lookup returns CDR1 SQVTM and CDR2 ANQGSEA. The trim removed 4 bases at V and 2 bases at J, leaving 2 bases unmatched. The CDR3 contains 12 residues. The CDR3 region is CSVVAGAYEQYF. CDR3 DNA: TGCAGCGTTGTTGCGGGGGCCTACGAGCAGTACTTC.

This clone was recorded only once. This chain connects TRBV27 to TRBJ1-2; TRBD1 matches at 11 bases. V gave up 5 bases and J gave up 10 bases; unmatched junction bases: 9. Germline V gene sequence: CDR1 MNHEY, CDR2 SMNVEV (reference sequence). CDR3 length equals 14 residues. The DNA for the CDR3 is TGTGCCAGCAGTCCCCTCGGACAGGGGGCCGACTACACCTTC. Its protein is CASSPLGQGADYTF.

The chain carries TRBV5-1 and TRBJ2-7; 7 nucleotides line up with TRBD2. The CDR3 is 13 residues long. Per germline, CDR1 SGHRS and CDR2 YFSETQ. V trimming: 6 bases; J trimming: 2 bases; junction bases outside the gene matches: 5. The CDR3 DNA follows: TGCGCCAGCACGGCGGGGGTTACCTACGAGCAGTACTTC. It yields the protein CASTAGVTYEQYF.

The chain is built from TRBV30 and TRBJ2-3; tentatively, D is TRBD2 (6 bases). Germline CDR1 reads GTSNPN; CDR2 reads SVGIG (reference sequence). Between the trimmed V and J ends, which lost 5 bases and 3 bases, there was a span of 9 bases. The CDR3 covers 12 residues. CDR3 DNA: TGTGCCTGGGACCGGGAGACAGATACGCAGTATTTT. As protein: CAWDRETDTQYF.

The chain's CDR3 is CASSKQTTNEKLFF. CDR3 DNA sequence: TGTGCCAGCAGTAAACAGACAACTAATGAAAAACTGTTTTTT. The chain employs TRBV27 and TRBJ1-4; D remains ambiguous. V dropped 5 bases and J dropped 0 bases, with 7 bases sitting between them. Germline CDR1 and CDR2: MNHEY and SMNVEV (reference sequence). This CDR3 comprises 14 residues.

The J gene is TRBJ1-4, the V gene TRBV4-1, with D uncertain. This CDR3 has 14 residues. V lost 3 bases to trimming and J lost 4 bases, with 9 bases between them. Germline loops: CDR1 MGHRA, CDR2 YSYEKL. CDR3 in DNA: TGCGCCAGCAGCCAGGGCAGCAATAATGAAAAACTGTTTTTT. It translates to CASSQGSNNEKLFF.

The chain uses TRBV18 and TRBJ2-7; D is perhaps TRBD2 (6 bases). CDR1 and CDR2 from the germline V gene are KGHSH and LQKENI. CDR3 length: 16 amino acids. Trimming shortened V by 3 bases and J by 1 base, and 16 bases separated the two germline ends. Here the CDR3 reads CASSPVTGAGSYEQYF. CDR3 coding DNA: TGTGCCAGCTCACCGGTAACGGGAGCGGGTTCCTACGAGCAGTACTTC.

The chain has TRBV19 and TRBJ2-7; 15 bases align to TRBD2. V shed 7 bases, J shed 2 bases, and the junction held 6 bases outside the gene matches. Per germline, CDR1 LNHDA and CDR2 SQIVND (reference sequence). This CDR3 is 16 amino acids long. CDR3 DNA sequence: TGTGCCAGTACTACCGGACTAGCGGGAGGGCCCTACGAGCAGTACTTC. Translation gives CASTTGLAGGPYEQYF. Together with reference TRBV19 and TRBJ2-7, the CDR3 gives the full variable domain: DGGITQSPKYLFRKEGQNVTLSCEQNLNHDAMYWYRQDPGQGLRLIYYSQIVNDFQKGDIAEGYSVSREKKESFPLTVTSAQKNPTAFYLCASTTGLAGGPYEQYFGPGTRLTVT.

The rearrangement uses TRBV9 and TRBJ2-5; D is possibly TRBD2 (5 bases). This CDR3 has 13 amino acids. CDR1 is SGDLS and CDR2 is YYNGEE in the germline V gene. V was clipped by 0 bases and J by 4 bases, with 7 bases between them. The CDR3 DNA sequence: TGTGCCAGCAGCGTAGATCGGGGAGAGACCCAGTACTTC. Encoded protein: CASSVDRGETQYF. Filled out from reference TRBV9 and TRBJ2-5, the complete variable domain reads DSGVTQTPKHLITATGQRVTLRCSPRSGDLSVYWYQQSLDQGLQFLIQYYNGEERAKGNILERFSAQQFPDLHSELNLSSLELGDSALYFCASSVDRGETQYFGPGTRLLVL.

V is TRBV4-1 and J is TRBJ2-1, with 11 bases lining up with TRBD2. Germline V lookup: CDR1 MGHRA, CDR2 YSYEKL. CDR3 length: 16 amino acids. The V gene end was trimmed by 4 bases and the J gene end by 6 bases; junction bases not matched to a gene: 8. CDR3 loop: CASSLQGLAVGNEQFF. The CDR3 DNA reads as TGCGCCAGCAGCCTTCAGGGACTAGCGGTGGGCAATGAGCAGTTCTTC.

The V gene is TRBV5-1, the J gene TRBJ1-1; weak D call: TRBD1 (6 bases). The CDR3 covers 14 residues. The germline V gene has CDR1 SGHRS and CDR2 YFSETQ. Trimming left V 4 bases short and J 3 bases short, with 13 bases between. The CDR3 loop is CASSGWTDHTEAFF. The CDR3, as DNA: TGCGCCAGCAGCGGATGGACAGACCACACTGAAGCTTTCTTT.

The chain uses TRBV30 and TRBJ2-5; weak D call: TRBD2 (5 bases). The CDR3 covers 15 residues. The V gene lost 0 bases and the J gene lost 1 base, with 12 bases spanning the gap. In germline, CDR1 is GTSNPN, CDR2 SVGIG (reference sequence). The chain's CDR3 is CAWSVLVASQETQYF. CDR3 DNA sequence: TGTGCCTGGAGTGTACTTGTAGCGTCCCAAGAGACCCAGTACTTC.